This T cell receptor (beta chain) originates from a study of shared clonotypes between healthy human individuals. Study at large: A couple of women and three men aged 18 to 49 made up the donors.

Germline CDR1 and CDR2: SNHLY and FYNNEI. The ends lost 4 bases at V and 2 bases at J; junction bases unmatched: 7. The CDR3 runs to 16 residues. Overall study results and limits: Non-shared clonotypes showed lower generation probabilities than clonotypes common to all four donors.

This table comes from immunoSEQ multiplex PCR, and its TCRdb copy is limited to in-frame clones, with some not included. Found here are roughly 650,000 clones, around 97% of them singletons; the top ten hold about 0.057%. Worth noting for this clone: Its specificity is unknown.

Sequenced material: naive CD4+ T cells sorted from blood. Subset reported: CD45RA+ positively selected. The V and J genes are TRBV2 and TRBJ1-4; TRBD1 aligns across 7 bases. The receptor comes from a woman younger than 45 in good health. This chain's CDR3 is CASSGQGVVTNEKLFF. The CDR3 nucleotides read TGTGCCAGCAGTGGACAGGGAGTGGTTACTAATGAAAAACTGTTTTTT.